Shown below are 5 T cell receptor beta chains from a single sample sequenced in a study of blood T cell repertoires in COVID-19. The method was immunoSEQ multiplex PCR; TCRdb's version includes in-frame clones alone and lacks a portion of them. In the table there are about 160,000 clones, 70% to 80% of which are singletons. Source material: peripheral blood. Every receptor here comes from a man in his sixties with acute or convalescent COVID-19.

CDR3 nucleotides: TGTGCCAGCAGTGAGGGCAGATTGAACACTGAAGCTTTCTTT. Translation: CASSEGRLNTEAFF. The gene calls are TRBV6-1 and TRBJ1-1; D not certain. There are 14 residues in the CDR3. Trimming cost V 3 bases and J 0 bases, with 8 bases left between them. Per germline, CDR1 MNHNS and CDR2 SASEGT.

The J gene is TRBJ1-1, the V gene TRBV11-2; D not certain. V lost 4 bases, J lost 5 bases, and 14 bases lay in between. This CDR3 region has 14 residues. The germline V gene has CDR1 SGHAT and CDR2 FQNNGV. The CDR3 loop reads CASSSIKEKTEAFF. CDR3 nucleotide sequence: TGTGCCAGCAGCTCGATCAAGGAGAAGACTGAAGCTTTCTTT.

The chain joins TRBV24-1 to TRBJ2-2; D is uncertain. Trimming shortened V by 7 bases and J by 2 bases, and 10 bases separated the two germline ends. CDR1 is KGHDR and CDR2 is SFDVKD in the germline V gene. CDR3 length: 14 residues. The CDR3 DNA reads as TGTGCCACCAGCAACCTATATAACACCGGGGAGCTGTTTTTT. Its protein product is CATSNLYNTGELFF.

About this clone: One junction end disagrees with the germline gene, perhaps due to a read error. The chain couples TRBV19 to TRBJ1-2, with D possibly TRBD1 on 6 matching bases. CDR1 LNHDA and CDR2 SQIVND come from the germline V gene (reference sequence). The CDR3 covers 16 residues. In DNA, the CDR3 is TGTGCCAGTAGGGACAGTTCCACCGCAACTAATTATGGCTACACCTTC. Protein product: CASRDSSTATNYGYTF.

In DNA form, the CDR3 reads TGTGCCAGTGGAAGACAGGGACCGAACACTGAAGCTTTCTTT. Protein sequence: CASGRQGPNTEAFF. The chain joins TRBV19 to TRBJ1-1, with 7 bases lining up with TRBD1. With 8 bases clipped from V and 1 base from J, the junction kept 7 bases outside the gene matches. From germline, CDR1 is LNHDA and CDR2 SQIVND (reference sequence). This CDR3 is built from 14 residues.